This section outlines one T cell receptor (beta chain) sequence together with its context. Some clones are missing from TCRdb's copy, which holds only in-frame ones; the method was immunoSEQ multiplex PCR. The table lists around 620,000 clones, approximately 96% of them singletons. The CDR3 loop spans 13 amino acids. Trimming stripped 6 bases from V and 7 bases from J, with 13 bases between. Germline CDR1 SNHLY, CDR2 FYNNEI. This sample is part of a study of shared clonotypes between healthy human individuals. CD8 cells regarded as naive lacked CD45RO, were positively chosen for CCR7, and omitted terminally differentiated effector memory CD45RA+ cells.

Sequencing was carried out using naive CD8+ T cells sorted from blood. The clonotype comes from a woman in her 30s in good health. This chain links TRBV2 with TRBJ2-1; D uncertain. As DNA, the CDR3 is TGTGCCAGCAGCCTCGTAGGGCGAAATGAGCAGTTCTTC. Translated: CASSLVGRNEQFF.